This T cell receptor (beta chain) was identified in a study of T-cell memory formation after mild COVID-19. V lost 1 base and J lost 4, with 12 bases in between. Per the germline V gene, CDR1 is SGHTA and CDR2 is FQGNSA. The CDR3 has 15 residues. This clonotype was counted between two and nine times. TCRdb re-derived calls from the 5' RACE reads in MiXCR, one entry per CDR3 protein. This table has about 240,000 distinct CDR3 sequences, over 8.5% appearing once. The sequencing input was PBMCs or a T cell subset sorted from them (not recorded which). The source is a man between 18 and 35 years old who had mild COVID-19 (a few samples of this study predate the infection). Cell type and time point are not known. This chain joins TRBV7-2 and TRBJ2-3; D not certain. The CDR3 DNA follows: TGTGCCAGCAGCTTAGGGCTTCTGTTCGCAGATACGCAGTATTTT. This translates into CASSLGLLFADTQYF.